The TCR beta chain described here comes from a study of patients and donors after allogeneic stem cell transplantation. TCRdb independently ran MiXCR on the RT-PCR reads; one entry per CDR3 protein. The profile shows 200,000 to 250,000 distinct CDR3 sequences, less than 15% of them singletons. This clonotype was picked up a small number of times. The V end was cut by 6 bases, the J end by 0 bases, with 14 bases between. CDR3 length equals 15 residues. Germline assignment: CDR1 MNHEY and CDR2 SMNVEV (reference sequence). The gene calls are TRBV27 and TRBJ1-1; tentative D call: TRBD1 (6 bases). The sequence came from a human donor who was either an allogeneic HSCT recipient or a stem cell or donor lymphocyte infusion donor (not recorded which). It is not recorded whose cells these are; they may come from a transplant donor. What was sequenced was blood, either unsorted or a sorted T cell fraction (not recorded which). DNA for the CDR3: TGTGCCAGCAGCCCCCAGGGGCTCATGAACACTGAAGCTTTCTTT. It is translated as CASSPQGLMNTEAFF.